In this sample, the clone carrying this T cell receptor (beta chain) turned up many times. The antigen remains unidentified. These data belong to a study of T cells in Graves' hyperthyroidism and ophthalmopathy. Background on the study: Peripheral blood sampling occurred at initial diagnosis, before any treatment. Overall study findings and caveats: Blood shared most expanded thyroid clonotypes above 0.001.

CDR3 length equals 15 residues. CDR1 is LGHNA, CDR2 YNFKEQ, per germline. V was pared by 0 bases and J by 1 base, with 2 bases of the junction left unmatched. The study left out patients who had uncontrolled infection, other autoimmune disease, pregnancy or lactation. Diagnoses rested on clinical symptoms, serum thyroxine and TRAb, thyroid ultrasound and orbital computed tomography. RNA transcripts were the template for amplifying TCR beta CDR3 regions. The primer set for the first-round RT-PCR of the TCR CDR3 was HTBI. TCRdb itself ran the multiplex PCR reads through MiXCR, one entry per CDR3 protein. The sample has approximately 510,000 distinct CDR3 sequences, under 25% seen once; the top ten hold roughly 29%.

The sequence was collected from a man aged 18 to 30 with Graves' hyperthyroidism. V gene TRBV4-2 combines with J gene TRBJ1-1, with 7 bases lining up with TRBD1. The material sequenced was blood. The CDR3 loop reads CASSQEGQSNTEAFF. CDR3 in DNA: TGTGCCAGCAGCCAAGAGGGACAGTCGAACACTGAAGCTTTCTTT.